The T cell receptor beta chain described here comes from a study of T cells expressing NK-cell markers. Broader study findings: Similarly, these clonotypes led the CD3+CD56-NKG2C+ fraction as well in a handful of donors.

One entry per CDR3 protein, without DNA, is what TCRdb gives after re-calling the 5' RACE reads. This listing includes about 380,000 distinct CDR3 sequences. The CDR3 runs 16 residues. Germline values: CDR1 SGHTA, CDR2 FQGNSA. Worth noting for this clonotype: Its target is unknown.

Sequenced input: blood T cells: a sorted CD56 or NKG2C T cell subset, CD4+ or CD8+ T cells, or bulk PBMC T cells (not recorded which). This TCR was recovered from a man aged 18 to 70 in good health. The chain combines TRBV7-2 with TRBJ2-7; the D gene TCRdb calls, TRBD2, cannot be checked with no DNA. CDR3 in amino acids: CASSPLGGGRRYEQYF.